Following are 26 T cell receptor beta chains from one sample sequenced in a study of cytomegalovirus exposure and HLA in healthy donors (TCRdb year 2017). The receptor library was made with the immunoSEQ multiplex PCR assay. The immuneACCESS repertoire file appears here via TCRdb, limited to in-frame rearrangements. These files lack a portion of the clones; in checked studies, under half of the deficit traces to unresolved V genes, and the cause of the others is not known. Here the sample has 180,000 or so clones; about 89% occur a single time. Of the sample, about 7.2% falls within the top ten clones. Sequencing was carried out using PBMCs. The receptors were gathered from a man aged 30-40 years in good health and CMV-seropositive.

The rearrangement uses TRBV2 and TRBJ1-5; 12 bases line up with TRBD1. This CDR3 has 16 amino acids. Germline V gene data show CDR1 as SNHLY and CDR2 as FYNNEI. V gave up 6 bases and J gave up 3 bases; unmatched junction bases: 6. The CDR3 region is CASRGQGALVNQPQHF. DNA of the CDR3: TGTGCCAGCAGGGGACAGGGGGCGCTGGTCAATCAGCCCCAGCATTTT. Supplemented by reference TRBV2 and TRBJ1-5, the full variable domain reads EPEVTQTPSHQVTQMGQEVILRCVPISNHLYFYWYRQILGQKVEFLVSFYNNEISEKSEIFDDQFSVERPDGSNFTLKIRSTKLEDSAMYFCASRGQGALVNQPQHFGDGTRLSIL.

This clone was observed a few times. The chain links TRBV6-4 to TRBJ2-3; D gene ambiguous. The CDR3 covers 15 residues. V lost 6 bases and J lost 2, with 15 bases in between. Germline CDR1 is MRHNA and CDR2 is SNTAGT. CDR3: CASSQTISHTDTQYF. CDR3 sequence (DNA): TGTGCCAGCAGCCAAACTATTTCTCACACAGATACGCAGTATTTT.

The V and J genes are TRBV28 and TRBJ2-7, with D hard to call. Germline V gene lookup returns CDR1 MDHEN and CDR2 SYDVKM. The length of the CDR3 is 12 residues. Trimming cost V 2 bases and J 3 bases, with 5 bases left between them. CDR3 in amino acids: CASSLQRYEQYF. For the CDR3, the DNA is TGTGCCAGCAGTTTACAGCGCTACGAGCAGTACTTC.

This chain joins TRBV4-3 and TRBJ2-1; 7 bases line up with TRBD1. In germline, CDR1 is LGHNA, CDR2 YSLEER. The CDR3 consists of 14 residues. Unmatched junction bases numbered 9, after V lost 2 bases and J lost 11 bases. The CDR3 spells CASSQPETGSKQFF. The CDR3 coding sequence is TGCGCCAGCAGCCAACCCGAGACAGGGAGCAAGCAGTTCTTC.

This clone was picked up one time. The rearrangement joins TRBV9 to TRBJ2-7, with D perhaps given as TRBD1 or TRBD2 (7 bases each). V lost 3 bases, J lost 1 base, and 14 bases lay in between. Germline CDR1 SGDLS, CDR2 YYNGEE. The CDR3 totals 15 residues. DNA for the CDR3: TGTGCCAGCAGCGGGGAGGGGGCCAGTTCCTACGAGCAGTACTTC. Its protein product is CASSGEGASSYEQYF.

The V call is TRBV5-1, the J call TRBJ1-4, with D unclear. Germline V CDR1 and CDR2: SGHRS, YFSETQ. The CDR3 runs to 15 residues. V was shortened by 4 bases and J by 2 bases, with 12 bases between the two germline ends. CDR3 DNA: TGCGCCAGCAGCAAGGATGTAGGGACTAATGAAAAACTGTTTTTT. It encodes CASSKDVGTNEKLFF.

The V and J genes are TRBV11-2 and TRBJ2-7; a possible D gene is TRBD2 (5 bases). V was cut by 0 bases and J by 5 bases, with 11 bases left in between. This CDR3 is built from 14 residues. CDR1 is SGHAT, CDR2 FQNNGV, per germline. CDR3: CASSLDLRGDEQYF. For the CDR3, the DNA is TGTGCCAGCAGCTTAGATTTACGGGGAGACGAGCAGTACTTC.

This clone has a single count. The V call is TRBV28, the J call TRBJ2-7, with TRBD2 identical over 11 bases. V was clipped by 5 bases and J by 6 bases; unmatched bases: 9. The CDR3 has 15 amino acids. Looked up from germline, CDR1 is MDHEN and CDR2 is SYDVKM. This CDR3 is CASSPGLAVLFEQYF. CDR3 DNA: TGTGCCAGCAGTCCGGGACTAGCGGTGCTCTTCGAGCAGTACTTC.

This clone was observed a single time. The chain carries TRBV11-3 and TRBJ2-2, with TRBD2 matching over 8 bases. The germline CDR1 and CDR2 sequences are SGHNT and YENEEA. This CDR3 spans 15 amino acids. With V trimmed by 6 bases and J by 4 bases, 7 bases remained unmatched. The CDR3 sequence is CASSSTGGVTGELFF. The CDR3 nucleotides are TGTGCCAGCAGTTCGACGGGAGGGGTCACCGGGGAGCTGTTTTTT.

This clone was observed once. The rearrangement joins TRBV19 to TRBJ2-2, with D possibly TRBD2 on 5 matching bases. Germline CDR1 and CDR2: LNHDA and SQIVND (reference sequence). The CDR3 totals 16 residues. V was clipped by 5 bases and J by 6 bases, with 19 bases between them. The CDR3 here is CASSPRAGGQAGELFF. CDR3 in DNA: TGTGCCAGTAGTCCCCGGGCGGGCGGTCAGGCCGGGGAGCTGTTTTTT.

V and J are TRBV7-9 and TRBJ2-7, with D unclear. V lost 3 bases and J 3 bases, leaving 9 bases between the germline ends. The CDR3 spans 13 residues. Germline V gene lookup returns CDR1 SEHNR and CDR2 FQNEAQ (reference sequence). CDR3 sequence: CASSLTRSYEQYF. The CDR3, as DNA: TGTGCCAGCAGCTTGACAAGAAGCTACGAGCAGTACTTC.

This chain links TRBV18 with TRBJ2-1; 10 positions agree with TRBD1. J lost 7 bases, V lost 6 bases, and 6 bases had no gene match. The germline gives CDR1 KGHSH, CDR2 LQKENI. This CDR3 region has 14 residues. The CDR3 region has the DNA TGTGCCAGCTCCCCGGGACAGGGGTTTAATGAGCAGTTCTTC. It specifies CASSPGQGFNEQFF.

The chain links TRBV11-2 to TRBJ2-2; D perhaps matches TRBD2 (5 bases). Trimming took off 1 base at V and 10 bases at J, with 7 bases between the two ends. Germline V lookup: CDR1 SGHAT, CDR2 FQNNGV. There are 12 residues in the CDR3. DNA of the CDR3: TGTGCCAGCAGCTTAGGGCGGGCGGAGCTGTTTTTT. Translation: CASSLGRAELFF.

This clone appeared once. The V gene is TRBV13, the J gene TRBJ1-6; no definite D call. V was shortened by 0 bases and J by 4 bases, with 4 bases between the two germline ends. Germline V gives CDR1 PRHDT, CDR2 FYEKMQ (reference sequence). The CDR3 covers 14 residues. CDR3 loop: CASSLGIYNSPLHF. The DNA for the CDR3 is TGTGCCAGCAGCTTAGGAATATATAATTCACCCCTCCACTTT.

The table lists this clone with a count of one. The chain employs TRBV4-1 and TRBJ1-1; D unclear. CDR1 is MGHRA and CDR2 is YSYEKL in the germline V gene. This CDR3 is 14 amino acids long. The V and J ends lost 3 bases and 0 bases respectively, with 8 bases between them. In DNA, the CDR3 is TGCGCCAGCAGCCAGGGTCCAGTGAACACTGAAGCTTTCTTT. Its translation: CASSQGPVNTEAFF.

The rearrangement joins TRBV4-2 to TRBJ2-7, with TRBD2 identical over 16 bases. The germline gives CDR1 LGHNA, CDR2 YNFKEQ. With V trimmed by 3 bases and J by 4 bases, 6 bases remained unmatched. This CDR3 spans 17 amino acids. The CDR3 DNA follows: TGTGCCAGCAGCCAGGCCGGGACTAGCGGGAGGGGGTACGAGCAGTACTTC. It encodes CASSQAGTSGRGYEQYF.

The chain uses TRBV6-4 and TRBJ2-7; 8 bases align to TRBD2. Trimming at V came to 11 bases and at J to 2 bases, leaving 20 bases not matched to a gene. This CDR3 is 17 amino acids long. Germline V gene data show CDR1 as MRHNA and CDR2 as SNTAGT. CDR3: CAGLDSSAGEEAYEQYF. The CDR3, as DNA: TGTGCCGGACTGGACAGTTCAGCGGGAGAAGAGGCCTACGAGCAGTACTTC.

This clone was seen a single time. This chain joins TRBV25-1 and TRBJ2-3; maybe TRBD2 (6 bases). The germline V gene has CDR1 MGHDK and CDR2 SYGVNS. The germline V and J ends were trimmed by 7 bases and 3 bases, with 14 bases remaining between them. CDR3 length: 14 residues. CDR3 DNA sequence: TGTGCCAGCACCGGCGGGCTAGCGACAGATACGCAGTATTTT. Translating it yields CASTGGLATDTQYF. Complete variable domain (other parts from reference TRBV25-1 and TRBJ2-3): EADIYQTPRYLVIGTGKKITLECSQTMGHDKMYWYQQDPGMELHLIHYSYGVNSTEKGDLSSESTVSRIRTEHFPLTLESARPSHTSQYLCASTGGLATDTQYFGPGTRLTVL.

The chain has TRBV9 and TRBJ2-1; D remains ambiguous. CDR3 length: 17 amino acids. CDR1 is SGDLS and CDR2 is YYNGEE in the germline V gene. V lost 0 bases to trimming and J lost 0 bases, with 13 bases between them. CDR3 sequence: CASSVDGAVASYNEQFF. CDR3 DNA sequence: TGTGCCAGCAGCGTAGATGGCGCCGTGGCCTCCTACAATGAGCAGTTCTTC.

This chain connects TRBV15 to TRBJ2-7; 10 bases match TRBD2. Germline CDR1 reads LNHNV; CDR2 reads YYDKDF (reference sequence). The V segment lost 6 bases and the J segment 0 bases; nucleotides outside the gene matches: 8. There are 16 residues in the CDR3. CDR3 sequence reads: CATSLSGGDSSYEQYF. The DNA for the CDR3 is TGTGCCACCAGTCTAAGCGGGGGGGACAGCTCCTACGAGCAGTACTTC.

The chain carries TRBV28 and TRBJ2-7; maybe TRBD2 (6 bases). CDR3 length: 12 residues. Trimming left V 6 bases short and J 2 bases short, with 8 bases between. Germline-derived CDR1 and CDR2 are MDHEN and SYDVKM. The CDR3, as DNA: TGTGCCAGCAGCGGAGGGACCTACGAGCAGTACTTC. Translation gives CASSGGTYEQYF. Looking up the rest from reference TRBV28 and TRBJ2-7 gives the full variable domain: DVKVTQSSRYLVKRTGEKVFLECVQDMDHENMFWYRQDPGLGLRLIYFSYDVKMKEKGDIPEGYSVSREKKERFSLILESASTNQTSMYLCASSGGTYEQYFGPGTRLTVT.

The CDR3, as DNA: TGTGCCAGCACCCGGAGTGCGAGCTCCTACGAGCAGTACTTC. Its translation is CASTRSASSYEQYF. V is TRBV6-6 and J is TRBJ2-7, with D unresolved. Trimming pared 7 bases from V and 0 bases from J, leaving 13 bases between. The length of the CDR3 is 14 residues. Germline values: CDR1 MNHNY, CDR2 SVGAGI (reference sequence).

This sequence joins TRBV27 and TRBJ2-1; 7 positions match TRBD2. Germline CDR1 and CDR2: MNHEY and SMNVEV (reference sequence). Losses at the gene ends were 7 bases for V and 4 bases for J; bases not matched to a gene: 4. The CDR3 runs 13 residues. CDR3: CASTSGSYNEQFF. The CDR3 DNA is TGTGCCAGCACTAGCGGATCTTACAATGAGCAGTTCTTC.

The CDR3 protein is CASSEAGSKAYEQYF. DNA for the CDR3: TGTGCCAGCAGTGAGGCCGGGTCCAAGGCCTACGAGCAGTACTTC. The chain combines TRBV25-1 with TRBJ2-7; D gene uncertain. The V gene lost 3 bases and the J gene lost 2 bases, with 14 bases spanning the gap. The CDR3 extends over 15 amino acids. Germline values: CDR1 MGHDK, CDR2 SYGVNS.

The chain recombines TRBV28 with TRBJ2-7; perhaps D is TRBD1 or TRBD2 (5 bases each). Trimming stripped 5 bases from V and 2 bases from J, with 16 bases between. There are 15 residues in the CDR3. CDR1 is MDHEN and CDR2 is SYDVKM in the germline V gene. The CDR3 is CASSTHGEGAYEQYF. The CDR3 DNA follows: TGTGCCAGCAGTACACACGGGGAAGGGGCCTACGAGCAGTACTTC.

The V call is TRBV5-1, the J call TRBJ2-5, with 11 nucleotides matching TRBD1. The CDR3 consists of 15 residues. V was clipped by 4 bases and J by 4 bases; unmatched bases: 6. Per germline, CDR1 SGHRS and CDR2 YFSETQ. DNA for the CDR3: TGCGCCAGCAGCGGAGGACAGGGGGCAGGAGAGACCCAGTACTTC. Amino acids: CASSGGQGAGETQYF.